This T cell receptor (beta chain) stems from a study of Ad26.COV2.S vaccination and SARS-CoV-2 variants. In the study overall: COV1001, an Ad26.COV2.S trial, supplied this vaccine-arm donor.

Clones were sequenced by immunoSEQ multiplex PCR, and TCRdb holds only the in-frame ones, with some missing. The sample has around 450,000 clones, roughly nine tenths seen once; the top ten hold about 2.5%. Treatment meaning: around 19 received Ad26.COV2.S at low or high dose, single or two shots; 5 received placebo; per-sample allocation not given. Samples came from day 63 after the first vaccine or placebo injection. The input for sequencing was peripheral blood, taken in a trial of Ad26.COV2.S vaccine versus placebo. This clonotype originated in a person between 18 and 59 years old who received the Ad26.COV2.S COVID-19 vaccine or a placebo.

The CDR3 protein is CASSLVHWEETQYF. The CDR3 bases are TGTGCCAGCAGCTTAGTGCACTGGGAAGAGACCCAGTACTTC. The V call is TRBV11-1, the J call TRBJ2-5; D gene ambiguous. This CDR3 is built from 14 residues. Trimming removed 1 base at V and 3 bases at J, with 9 bases between. Germline CDR1 SGHAT, CDR2 FQDESV (reference sequence). Combining the CDR3 with reference TRBV11-1 and TRBJ2-5 gives the whole variable domain EAEVAQSPRYKITEKSQAVAFWCDPISGHATLYWYRQILGQGPELLVQFQDESVVDDSQLPKDRFSAERLKGVDSTLKIQPAELGDSAMYLCASSLVHWEETQYFGPGTRLLVL.